This T cell receptor (beta chain) was sequenced for a study of blood T cell repertoires in COVID-19. The CDR3 has 18 amino acids. Unmatched junction bases numbered 12, after V lost 2 bases and J lost 7 bases. Germline V lookup: CDR1 MNHEY, CDR2 SVGEGT. The table came from immunoSEQ multiplex PCR; TCRdb's copy has only in-frame clones and leaves some out. The profile covers about 250,000 clones, with approximately 85% appearing a single time and about 8.2% taken by the ten largest. Sample: PBMCs or T cells enriched from blood (not recorded which). The sequence was obtained from a woman between 50 and 59 years old with acute COVID-19. The chain employs TRBV6-2 or TRBV6-3 and TRBJ2-1; 12 bases fit TRBD2. The CDR3: CASSYPASGGARANEQFF. The DNA of the CDR3 is TGTGCCAGCAGTTACCCCGCTAGCGGGGGGGCCAGAGCGAATGAGCAGTTCTTC.